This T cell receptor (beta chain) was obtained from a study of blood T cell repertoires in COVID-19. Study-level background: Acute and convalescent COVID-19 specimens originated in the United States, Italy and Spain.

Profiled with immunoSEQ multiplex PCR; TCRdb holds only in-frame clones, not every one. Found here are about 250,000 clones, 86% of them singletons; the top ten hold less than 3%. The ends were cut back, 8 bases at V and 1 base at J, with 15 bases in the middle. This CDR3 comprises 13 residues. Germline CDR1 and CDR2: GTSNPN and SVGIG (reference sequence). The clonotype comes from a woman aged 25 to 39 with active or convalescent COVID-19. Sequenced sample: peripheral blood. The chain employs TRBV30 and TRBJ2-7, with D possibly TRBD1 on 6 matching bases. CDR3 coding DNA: TGTGCCGGGCTAGGGGGAGCATCCTACGAGCAGTACTTC. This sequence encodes CAGLGGASYEQYF.